These 29 T cell receptor beta chains share one sample of origin, sequenced in a study of cytomegalovirus exposure and HLA in healthy donors. Clones were sequenced by immunoSEQ multiplex PCR, and TCRdb holds only the in-frame ones, with some missing. In the table there are around 80,000 clones, roughly 94% of which are singletons. Sequences were obtained from PBMCs. All receptors come from a woman younger than 35 in good health and CMV-seronegative.

The genes are TRBV7-9 and TRBJ1-1, with D perhaps TRBD1 (6 bases). CDR3 length: 11 residues. V lost 5 bases, J lost 10 bases, and 11 bases lay in between. Germline CDR1 reads SEHNR; CDR2 reads FQNEAQ (reference sequence). CDR3 protein: CASSRPTGAFF. In nucleotides, the CDR3 is TGTGCCAGCAGCCGACCGACAGGAGCTTTCTTT.

The chain is built from TRBV9 and TRBJ1-4; D possibly corresponds to TRBD1 (6 bases). The ends were cut back, 4 bases at V and 0 bases at J, with 13 bases in the middle. This CDR3 is 16 amino acids long. Germline CDR1 SGDLS, CDR2 YYNGEE. The CDR3 loop is CASSPDRPATNEKLFF. The CDR3 nucleotides read TGTGCCAGCAGCCCCGACAGGCCGGCAACTAATGAAAAACTGTTTTTT. The full variable domain, completed using reference TRBV9 and TRBJ1-4, is DSGVTQTPKHLITATGQRVTLRCSPRSGDLSVYWYQQSLDQGLQFLIQYYNGEERAKGNILERFSAQQFPDLHSELNLSSLELGDSALYFCASSPDRPATNEKLFFGSGTQLSVL.

This sequence joins TRBV5-1 and TRBJ1-1, with TRBD1 matching over 12 bases. J lost 4 bases, V lost 4 bases, and 14 bases had no gene match. Looked up from germline, CDR1 is SGHRS and CDR2 is YFSETQ. This CDR3 has 18 residues. The CDR3 nucleotides read TGCGCCAGCAGCAAGCCCCGGGACAGGGGGCGCCTGGCCACTGAAGCTTTCTTT. Amino acids: CASSKPRDRGRLATEAFF. Based on the CDR3 plus reference TRBV5-1 and TRBJ1-1, the full variable domain is KAGVTQTPRYLIKTRGQQVTLSCSPISGHRSVSWYQQTPGQGLQFLFEYFSETQRNKGNFPGRFSGRQFSNSRSEMNVSTLELGDSALYLCASSKPRDRGRLATEAFFGQGTRLTVV.

The chain is built from TRBV5-1 and TRBJ1-1, with unresolved D. The CDR3 is made up of 14 amino acids. Per the germline V gene, CDR1 is SGHRS and CDR2 is YFSETQ. Deletions cut 4 bases from V and 9 bases from J, with 19 bases between. CDR3 amino acids: CASSASNPSLKAFF. In nucleotides, the CDR3 is TGCGCCAGCAGCGCCTCAAACCCCTCGCTAAAAGCTTTCTTT.

The genes are TRBV6-5 and TRBJ2-3; 8 bases map to TRBD1. This CDR3 comprises 16 residues. In germline, CDR1 is MNHEY, CDR2 SVGAGI. The ends lost 4 bases at V and 2 bases at J; junction bases unmatched: 8. CDR3 bases: TGTGCCAGCAGTTCCGACAGGGGAAAGGTCACAGATACGCAGTATTTT. Protein: CASSSDRGKVTDTQYF.

V gene TRBV4-1 combines with J gene TRBJ2-2; D remains unclear. Trimming cost V 3 bases and J 4 bases, with 6 bases left between them. The CDR3 is 13 residues long. Germline values: CDR1 MGHRA, CDR2 YSYEKL. The CDR3 DNA reads as TGCGCCAGCAGCCATGCTAGCACCGGGGAGCTGTTTTTT. It encodes CASSHASTGELFF.

The genes are TRBV4-3 and TRBJ2-2; 9 bases match TRBD2. V shed 1 base, J shed 5 bases, and the junction held 8 bases outside the gene matches. This CDR3 comprises 17 residues. Germline assignment: CDR1 LGHNA and CDR2 YSLEER. The CDR3 loop reads CASSQGDQREVTGELFF. The CDR3, as DNA: TGCGCCAGCAGCCAAGGGGACCAGCGGGAGGTTACCGGGGAGCTGTTTTTT.

The J gene is TRBJ2-7, the V gene TRBV5-6, with 7 nucleotides matching TRBD1. V trimming: 3 bases; J trimming: 6 bases; junction bases outside the gene matches: 9. From germline, CDR1 is SGHDT and CDR2 YYEEEE. The CDR3 spans 14 residues. The CDR3 region has the DNA TGTGCCAGCAGCTCCTCCGGGACAGCCCTCGAGCAGTACTTC. Translation: CASSSSGTALEQYF.

The V and J genes are TRBV5-1 and TRBJ1-2; D unresolved. V was shortened by 4 bases and J by 1 base, with 11 bases between the two germline ends. Germline V gene data show CDR1 as SGHRS and CDR2 as YFSETQ. The CDR3 sequence is 14 residues long. CDR3 sequence reads: CASSPWNSNYGYTF. CDR3 nucleotides: TGCGCCAGCAGCCCCTGGAACAGTAACTATGGCTACACCTTC.

This chain uses TRBV12-5 with TRBJ1-6; D is uncertain. Germline V gives CDR1 LGHNT, CDR2 FRNRAP. V lost 0 bases to trimming and J lost 14 bases, with 11 bases between them. This CDR3 contains 13 residues. CDR3 DNA: TGTGCTAGTGGTTTGGTAGGGAGGGTAGCCCTCCACTTT. Translation gives CASGLVGRVALHF.

Only one count was recorded for this clone. The gene calls are TRBV19 and TRBJ1-2, with D possibly TRBD1 on 6 matching bases. This CDR3 region has 14 residues. V lost 3 bases and J lost 1, with 9 bases in between. CDR1 is LNHDA, CDR2 SQIVND, per germline (reference sequence). The CDR3 is CASSIQGNNYGYTF. The CDR3 DNA reads TGTGCCAGTAGTATCCAGGGGAATAACTATGGCTACACCTTC.

The chain is built from TRBV25-1 and TRBJ2-1, with 11 bases aligning to TRBD2. With V trimmed by 2 bases and J by 9 bases, 9 bases remained unmatched. Germline V gene lookup returns CDR1 MGHDK and CDR2 SYGVNS. The CDR3 is 16 amino acids. Written as DNA, the CDR3 is TGTGCCAGCAGTGAAAGTCTAGCGGGGGGTCCAGGTGAGCAGTTCTTC. Amino acid sequence: CASSESLAGGPGEQFF.

The chain links TRBV7-2 to TRBJ1-1; D not resolved. V lost 2 bases and J 2 bases, leaving 6 bases between the germline ends. The CDR3 contains 13 residues. The germline CDR1 and CDR2 sequences are SGHTA and FQGNSA. The CDR3 DNA follows: TGTGCCAGCAGCTTAAGGAGAAACACTGAAGCTTTCTTT. Translating gives CASSLRRNTEAFF.

The chain has TRBV13 and TRBJ2-3, with TRBD2 identical over 10 bases. Germline CDR1 and CDR2: PRHDT and FYEKMQ (reference sequence). The V segment lost 1 base and the J segment 2 bases; nucleotides outside the gene matches: 6. CDR3 size: 17 residues. CDR3 sequence (DNA): TGTGCCAGCAGCTTAGTCAGGACTAGCGGAACCACAGATACGCAGTATTTT. This translates into CASSLVRTSGTTDTQYF.

The J gene is TRBJ2-5, the V gene TRBV27; 7 nucleotides line up with TRBD1. The J call could be wrong; TRBJ2-7 is a better fit for the DNA end. CDR1 is MNHEY, CDR2 SMNVEV, per germline (reference sequence). The CDR3 is 14 residues long. CDR3 sequence reads: CASSLTRGSHEQYF. The CDR3 DNA follows: TGTGCCAGCAGTTTAACCAGGGGGAGTCACGAGCAGTACTTC.

This clone is a singleton in its sample. The V call is TRBV7-9, the J call TRBJ1-2, with a tentative D call TRBD1 (6 bases). Trimming pared 1 base from V and 4 bases from J, leaving 10 bases between. CDR1 SEHNR and CDR2 FQNEAQ come from the germline V gene (reference sequence). The CDR3 has 14 residues. The CDR3 sequence is CASSLDGGAYGYTF. DNA for the CDR3: TGTGCCAGCAGCTTAGATGGGGGGGCCTATGGCTACACCTTC. The whole variable domain, filled in from reference TRBV7-9 and TRBJ1-2, reads DTGVSQNPRHKITKRGQNVTFRCDPISEHNRLYWYRQTLGQGPEFLTYFQNEAQLEKSRLLSDRFSAERPKGSFSTLEIQRTEQGDSAMYLCASSLDGGAYGYTFGSGTRLTVV.

This chain links TRBV2 with TRBJ2-7, with D maybe TRBD2 (6 bases). The length of the CDR3 is 14 residues. Deletions cut 6 bases from V and 0 bases from J, with 12 bases between. The germline CDR1 and CDR2 sequences are SNHLY and FYNNEI. The CDR3 DNA reads TGTGCCAGCAGGACCGGGAGTCTCTCCTACGAGCAGTACTTC. Its protein product is CASRTGSLSYEQYF.

The chain links TRBV19 to TRBJ2-3; D may be TRBD1 (5 bases). The germline V gene has CDR1 LNHDA and CDR2 SQIVND (reference sequence). V gave up 3 bases and J gave up 6 bases, with 13 bases separating them. There are 14 residues in the CDR3. CDR3 coding DNA: TGTGCCAGTAGTATCAGGGTTTCATCCGATACGCAGTATTTT. Translated: CASSIRVSSDTQYF.

The genes are TRBV10-2 and TRBJ1-2, with unresolved D. This CDR3 is built from 16 residues. V gave up 0 bases and J gave up 7 bases, with 18 bases separating them. From germline, CDR1 is WSHSY and CDR2 SAAADI. DNA for the CDR3: TGCGCCAGCAGTGAGTCGTCGGGGATTCTAGTTCGTGGCTACACCTTC. This encodes CASSESSGILVRGYTF.

The rearrangement links TRBV7-2 to TRBJ2-1; a weak D match, TRBD2 (6 bases). This CDR3 is built from 15 residues. V was shortened by 0 bases and J by 7 bases, with 13 bases between the two germline ends. Germline lookup yields CDR1 SGHTA and CDR2 FQGNSA. In DNA, the CDR3 is TGTGCCAGCAGCTTAGCAGTCGTCCGGGGGAATGAGCAGTTCTTC. Translation gives CASSLAVVRGNEQFF.

This chain connects TRBV19 to TRBJ1-1; the D gene is possibly TRBD1 (5 bases). Looked up from germline, CDR1 is LNHDA and CDR2 is SQIVND (reference sequence). This CDR3 has 14 residues. Trimming took 7 bases from V and 1 from J, leaving 13 bases between them. CDR3 bases: TGTGCCAGTACCTGGGGGGACGGGAACACTGAAGCTTTCTTT. Amino acid sequence: CASTWGDGNTEAFF.

The chain has TRBV18 and TRBJ2-1; weak D call: TRBD2 (5 bases). CDR3 length equals 12 residues. V dropped 1 base and J dropped 9 bases, with 7 bases sitting between them. Per the germline V gene, CDR1 is KGHSH and CDR2 is LQKENI. The CDR3 here is CASSPLGGEQFF. CDR3 bases: TGTGCCAGCTCACCACTAGGAGGTGAGCAGTTCTTC.

This rearrangement joins TRBV5-1 to TRBJ1-2; no clear D gene. CDR3 length equals 14 residues. V lost 0 bases, J lost 8 bases, and 14 bases lay in between. Per germline, CDR1 SGHRS and CDR2 YFSETQ. In DNA form, the CDR3 reads TGCGCCAGCAGCTTGGGAGGGCAGACCCGGGGCTACACCTTC. Translating gives CASSLGGQTRGYTF.

This clone was detected once. V and J are TRBV5-6 and TRBJ1-5; D is unresolved. Germline V gene sequence: CDR1 SGHDT, CDR2 YYEEEE. Trimming removed 4 bases from V and 3 bases from J, with 14 bases in between. The CDR3 covers 15 residues. CDR3 nucleotides: TGTGCCAGCAGCCGCGGTGGCCTTTACAATCAGCCCCAGCATTTT. Translated, it gives CASSRGGLYNQPQHF.

V gene TRBV11-2 combines with J gene TRBJ2-3, with 10 bases aligning to TRBD2. V shed 6 bases, J shed 3 bases, and the junction held 3 bases outside the gene matches. The CDR3 is made up of 14 amino acids. CDR1 and CDR2 from the germline V gene are SGHAT and FQNNGV. The CDR3 bases are TGTGCCAGCAGGCCGACTAGCGGGACAGATACGCAGTATTTT. Its translation: CASRPTSGTDTQYF.

This clone was recorded only once. The CDR3 protein is CASSFGQGANEAFF. In DNA form, the CDR3 reads TGTGCCAGCAGTTTTGGACAGGGGGCAAATGAAGCTTTCTTT. The chain employs TRBV11-3 and TRBJ1-1; 11 bases fit TRBD1. V was clipped by 6 bases and J by 7 bases; unmatched bases: 7. CDR1 and CDR2 (germline): SGHNT, YENEEA. The CDR3 length is 14 residues. Full variable domain (rest looked up from reference TRBV11-3 and TRBJ1-1): EAGVVQSPRYKIIEKKQPVAFWCNPISGHNTLYWYLQNLGQGPELLIRYENEEAVDDSQLPKDRFSAERLKGVDSTLKIQPAELGDSAVYLCASSFGQGANEAFFGQGTRLTVV.

The genes are TRBV19 and TRBJ1-1; TRBD1 is a possible D gene (6 bases). There are 13 residues in the CDR3. V was cut by 8 bases and J by 6 bases, with 16 bases left in between. Germline values: CDR1 LNHDA, CDR2 SQIVND (reference sequence). The CDR3 region has the DNA TGTGCCAGTGGTAAAGGGGGATCCGCTGAAGCTTTCTTT. It yields the protein CASGKGGSAEAFF.

This chain joins TRBV9 and TRBJ1-3; TRBD1 aligns across 9 bases. CDR3 length equals 15 residues. With 5 bases clipped from V and 4 bases from J, the junction kept 7 bases outside the gene matches. CDR1 and CDR2 from the germline V gene are SGDLS and YYNGEE. CDR3 region: CASSFTGGGGNTIYF. CDR3 DNA sequence: TGTGCCAGCAGTTTTACAGGGGGCGGAGGAAACACCATATATTTT.

The chain couples TRBV11-3 to TRBJ2-3; 9 positions match TRBD1. The CDR3 spans 15 residues. The germline gives CDR1 SGHNT, CDR2 YENEEA. Trimming took 4 bases from V and 2 from J; bases not matched to a gene: 4. CDR3 nucleotide sequence: TGTGCCAGCAGCTCCGGGACAGGGCACACAGATACGCAGTATTTT. The encoded protein is CASSSGTGHTDTQYF.